This T cell receptor beta chain stems from a study of Ad26.COV2.S vaccination and SARS-CoV-2 variants. This CDR3 has 13 amino acids. Trimming removed 7 bases from V and 1 base from J; junction bases left unmatched: 3. CDR1 KGHSH and CDR2 LQKENI come from the germline V gene. This clone was found once. Clones were read by immunoSEQ multiplex PCR, and TCRdb kept only the in-frame ones, dropping some. There are about 280,000 clones in the sample; 70% to 90% occur only once, and about 3.1% lies in the top ten. As to treatment: roughly 20 received Ad26.COV2.S at low or high dose, single or two shots; several received placebo; per-sample allocation not given. The samples were gathered on day 63 after the first injection of vaccine or placebo.

The rearrangement joins TRBV18 to TRBJ1-1; TRBD1 matches 7 bases. The sequencing used peripheral blood, collected in a trial of Ad26.COV2.S vaccine versus placebo. This TCR derives from a person between 18 and 65 years old who received the Ad26.COV2.S COVID-19 vaccine or a placebo. The CDR3, as DNA: TGTGCCAGCTTTGACAGGGAGAACACTGAAGCTTTCTTT. Amino acid sequence: CASFDRENTEAFF.